This T cell receptor beta chain was observed in a study of T cell clonotyping in hematopoietic cell transplantation. Method: immunoSEQ multiplex PCR; TCRdb's copy keeps in-frame clones and lacks some. The sample has around 15,000 clones, 85% to 90% seen once. Germline values: CDR1 LNHDA, CDR2 SQIVND (reference sequence). CDR3 length: 12 amino acids. Trimming shortened V by 7 bases and J by 7 bases, and 10 bases separated the two germline ends. The TCR was taken from a male patient in his sixties or seventies who had an allogeneic stem cell transplant from a related donor, so the T cells may come from the graft donor. Some clones in this sample may be carry-over from other donors' samples. Sequenced here: PBMCs, sampled 100 days after allogeneic stem cell transplant. The J gene is TRBJ1-4, the V gene TRBV19; D remains unclear. The CDR3 region has the DNA TGTGCCAGTAACGGTCGAGGTGAAAAACTGTTTTTT. It yields the protein CASNGRGEKLFF.